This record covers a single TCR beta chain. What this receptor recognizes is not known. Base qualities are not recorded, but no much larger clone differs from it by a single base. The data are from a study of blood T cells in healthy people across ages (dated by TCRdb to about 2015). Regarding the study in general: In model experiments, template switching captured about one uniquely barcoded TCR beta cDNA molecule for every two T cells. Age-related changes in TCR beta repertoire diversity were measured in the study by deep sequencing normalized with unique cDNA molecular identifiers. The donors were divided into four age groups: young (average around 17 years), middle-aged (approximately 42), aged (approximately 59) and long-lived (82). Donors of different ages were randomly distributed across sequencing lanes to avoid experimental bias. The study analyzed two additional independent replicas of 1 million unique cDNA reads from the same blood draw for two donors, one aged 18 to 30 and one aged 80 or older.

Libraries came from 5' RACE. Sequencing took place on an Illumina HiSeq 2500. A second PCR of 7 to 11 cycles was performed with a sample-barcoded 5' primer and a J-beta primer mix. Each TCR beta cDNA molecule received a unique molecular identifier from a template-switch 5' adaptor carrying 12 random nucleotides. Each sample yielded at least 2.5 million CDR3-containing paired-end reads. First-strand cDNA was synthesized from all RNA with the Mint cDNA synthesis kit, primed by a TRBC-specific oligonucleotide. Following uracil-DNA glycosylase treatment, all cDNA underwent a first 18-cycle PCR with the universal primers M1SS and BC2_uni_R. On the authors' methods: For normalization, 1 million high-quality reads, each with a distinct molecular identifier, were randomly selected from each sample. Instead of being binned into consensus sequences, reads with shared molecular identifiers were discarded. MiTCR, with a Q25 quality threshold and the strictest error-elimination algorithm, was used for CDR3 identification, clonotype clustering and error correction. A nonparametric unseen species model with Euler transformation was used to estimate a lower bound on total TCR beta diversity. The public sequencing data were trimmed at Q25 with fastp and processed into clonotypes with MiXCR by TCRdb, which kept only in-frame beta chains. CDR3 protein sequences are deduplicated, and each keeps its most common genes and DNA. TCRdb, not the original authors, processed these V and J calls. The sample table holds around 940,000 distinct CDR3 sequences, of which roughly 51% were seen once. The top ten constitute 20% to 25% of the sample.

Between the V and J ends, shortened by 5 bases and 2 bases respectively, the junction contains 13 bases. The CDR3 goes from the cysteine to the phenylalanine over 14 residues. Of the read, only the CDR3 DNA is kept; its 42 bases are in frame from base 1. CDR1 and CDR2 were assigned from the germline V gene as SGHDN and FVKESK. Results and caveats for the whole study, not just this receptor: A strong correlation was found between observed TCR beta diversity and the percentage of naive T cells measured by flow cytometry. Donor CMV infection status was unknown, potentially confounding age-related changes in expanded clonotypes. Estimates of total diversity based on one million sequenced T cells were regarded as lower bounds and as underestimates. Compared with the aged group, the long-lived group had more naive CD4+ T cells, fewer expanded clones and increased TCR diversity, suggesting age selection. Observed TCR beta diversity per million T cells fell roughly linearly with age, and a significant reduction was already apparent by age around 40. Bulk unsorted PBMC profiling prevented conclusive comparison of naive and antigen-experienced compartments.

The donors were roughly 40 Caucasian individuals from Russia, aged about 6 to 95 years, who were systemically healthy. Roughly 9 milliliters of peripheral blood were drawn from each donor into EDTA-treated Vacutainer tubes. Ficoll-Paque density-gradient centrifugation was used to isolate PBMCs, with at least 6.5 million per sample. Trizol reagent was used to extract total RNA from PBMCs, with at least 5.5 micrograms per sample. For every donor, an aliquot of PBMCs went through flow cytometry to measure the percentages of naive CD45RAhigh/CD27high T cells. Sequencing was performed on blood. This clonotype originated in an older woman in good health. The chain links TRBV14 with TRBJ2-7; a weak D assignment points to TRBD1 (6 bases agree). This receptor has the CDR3 CASSYRGQAYEQYF. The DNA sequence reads TGTGCCAGCAGCTATAGGGGACAAGCCTACGAGCAGTACTTC.